One and the same sample provided the 15 T cell receptor beta chains below, sequenced in a study of OX40 agonist ivuxolimab in advanced cancers. Sequencing used immunoSEQ multiplex PCR; TCRdb keeps in-frame clones, though not all of them. The sample lists about 97,000 clones; approximately 87% were seen once. Sequenced material: CD4+ or CD8+ T cells sorted from blood, taken in a trial of the OX40 agonist ivuxolimab. The origin of the receptors is an adult with an advanced solid tumor such as melanoma, head and neck, liver or kidney cancer.

DNA for the CDR3: TGCGCCAGCAGACTTTTTACTAGCCTCGGAGAGACCCAGTACTTC. This codes for CASRLFTSLGETQYF. This rearrangement joins TRBV4-1 to TRBJ2-5, with D possibly matching TRBD2 (6 bases). Trimming removed 6 bases at V and 4 bases at J, with 18 bases between. The CDR3 runs 15 residues. CDR1 and CDR2 (germline): MGHRA, YSYEKL.

The chain recombines TRBV6-1 with TRBJ1-5, with unresolved D. The germline gives CDR1 MNHNS, CDR2 SASEGT. This CDR3 has 12 residues. Trimming took 6 bases from V and 7 from J, leaving 10 bases between them. CDR3 nucleotide sequence: TGTGCCAGCAGGCTCGGTAGCCAGCCCCAGCATTTT. It yields the protein CASRLGSQPQHF.

The chain is built from TRBV6-1 and TRBJ2-7, with 8 bases identical to TRBD1. Trimming removed 8 bases from V and 2 bases from J; junction bases left unmatched: 8. The CDR3 is 14 residues long. Germline V gene data show CDR1 as MNHNS and CDR2 as SASEGT. The CDR3 spells CASAPRTGTYEQYF. The CDR3 region has the DNA TGTGCCAGCGCCCCTAGGACAGGGACCTACGAGCAGTACTTC.

The chain combines TRBV7-3 with TRBJ1-1; D uncertain. This CDR3 has 15 amino acids. Germline V gives CDR1 SGHTA, CDR2 FQGTGA. V gave up 0 bases and J gave up 0 bases, with 8 bases separating them. The CDR3 region is CASSLTASLNTEAFF. DNA for the CDR3: TGTGCCAGCAGCTTAACGGCCAGTTTGAACACTGAAGCTTTCTTT.

CDR3 sequence: CASSYLSSRGAFEAFF. Written as DNA, the CDR3 is TGTGCCAGCAGTTACCTCTCGAGCAGGGGAGCTTTCGAAGCTTTCTTT. This chain connects TRBV27 to TRBJ1-1, with D tentatively TRBD1 (6 bases). With 4 bases removed from V and 8 bases from J, the gap between germline ends came to 23 bases. CDR1 is MNHEY and CDR2 is SMNVEV in the germline V gene (reference sequence). The CDR3 sequence is 16 residues long.

This chain links TRBV18 with TRBJ1-3; D is perhaps TRBD1 (6 bases). The V end lost 2 bases, the J end lost 0 bases, and 14 bases lay between the germline ends. Germline loops: CDR1 KGHSH, CDR2 LQKENI. This CDR3 region has 17 residues. CDR3 sequence (DNA): TGTGCCAGCTCACCAGGGTCGGGGGCCGTCTCTGGAAACACCATATATTTT. This translates into CASSPGSGAVSGNTIYF.

The chain has TRBV18 and TRBJ1-2; D may be TRBD1 (5 bases). V shed 3 bases and J shed 0 bases, with 8 bases lying between them. The V gene's germline CDR1 is KGHSH and CDR2 LQKENI. This CDR3 comprises 14 residues. For the CDR3, the DNA is TGTGCCAGCTCACCGGGGGAGACTAACTATGGCTACACCTTC. The encoded protein is CASSPGETNYGYTF.

This chain uses TRBV7-3 with TRBJ2-1; the D is unclear. The germline V gene has CDR1 SGHTA and CDR2 FQGTGA. V gave up 5 bases and J gave up 8 bases, with 13 bases separating them. The CDR3 sequence is 13 residues long. The CDR3 sequence: CASSPRPSDEQFF. CDR3 DNA sequence: TGTGCCAGCAGCCCTCGGCCCAGCGATGAGCAGTTCTTC.

The chain is built from TRBV7-6 and TRBJ1-6; D not resolved. This CDR3 region has 12 residues. The germline gives CDR1 SGHVS, CDR2 FNYEAQ. The V end lost 3 bases, the J end lost 7 bases, and 4 bases lay between the germline ends. CDR3 in amino acids: CASSLQNSPLHF. The CDR3 bases are TGTGCCAGCAGCTTGCAGAATTCACCCCTCCACTTT.

The chain is built from TRBV7-9 and TRBJ2-7, with D perhaps matching TRBD2 (6 bases). Deletions cut 5 bases from V and 5 bases from J, with 10 bases between. Germline values: CDR1 SEHNR, CDR2 FQNEAQ (reference sequence). The CDR3 has 12 residues. This chain's CDR3 is CASSSGRNEQYF. The CDR3 nucleotides are TGTGCCAGCAGCAGTGGGAGGAACGAGCAGTACTTC. Looking up the rest from reference TRBV7-9 and TRBJ2-7 gives the full variable domain: DTGVSQNPRHKITKRGQNVTFRCDPISEHNRLYWYRQTLGQGPEFLTYFQNEAQLEKSRLLSDRFSAERPKGSFSTLEIQRTEQGDSAMYLCASSSGRNEQYFGPGTRLTVT.

The J gene is TRBJ2-7, the V gene TRBV6-5; D call uncertain. Germline lookup yields CDR1 MNHEY and CDR2 SVGAGI. This CDR3 region has 13 residues. The ends were cut back, 0 bases at V and 2 bases at J, with 5 bases in the middle. CDR3 DNA: TGTGCCAGCAGTTACTCGAACCCCTACGAGCAGTACTTC. Amino acids: CASSYSNPYEQYF.

This rearrangement joins TRBV4-1 to TRBJ1-4; possibly TRBD1 for D (6 bases). Looked up from germline, CDR1 is MGHRA and CDR2 is YSYEKL. The V end was cut by 1 base, the J end by 2 bases, with 11 bases between. The CDR3 has 16 residues. The chain's CDR3 is CASSQAQGTTNEKLFF. As DNA, the CDR3 is TGCGCCAGCAGCCAAGCCCAGGGGACCACTAATGAAAAACTGTTTTTT.

V and J are TRBV30 and TRBJ1-1; D remains ambiguous. CDR1 and CDR2 from the germline V gene are GTSNPN and SVGIG (reference sequence). The CDR3 totals 13 residues. The germline V and J ends were trimmed by 1 base and 1 base, with 7 bases remaining between them. The CDR3 loop is CAWSGQTNTEAFF. Here the CDR3 DNA reads TGTGCCTGGAGTGGCCAGACGAACACTGAAGCTTTCTTT. Using reference TRBV30 and TRBJ1-1 for the parts outside the CDR3, the full variable domain is SQTIHQWPATLVQPVGSPLSLECTVEGTSNPNLYWYRQAAGRGLQLLFYSVGIGQISSEVPQNLSASRPQDRQFILSSKKLLLSDSGFYLCAWSGQTNTEAFFGQGTRLTVV.

The rearrangement uses TRBV11-2 and TRBJ2-7; D possibly uses TRBD1 or TRBD2 (5 bases each). V was clipped by 3 bases and J by 0 bases, with 12 bases between them. CDR3 length equals 15 residues. The V gene's germline CDR1 is SGHAT and CDR2 FQNNGV. The CDR3 nucleotides are TGTGCCAGCAGCTTGGGTTTGGGGGTCTCCTACGAGCAGTACTTC. This sequence encodes CASSLGLGVSYEQYF.

This chain links TRBV2 with TRBJ1-2; maybe TRBD1 (5 bases). V was shortened by 2 bases and J by 1 base, with 20 bases between the two germline ends. This CDR3 comprises 18 residues. Germline V CDR1 and CDR2: SNHLY, FYNNEI. The CDR3 nucleotides read TGTGCCAGCAGTGAAACCAGGGACGGGACCCGCCTTAACTATGGCTACACCTTC. This translates into CASSETRDGTRLNYGYTF. The whole variable domain, filled in from reference TRBV2 and TRBJ1-2, reads EPEVTQTPSHQVTQMGQEVILRCVPISNHLYFYWYRQILGQKVEFLVSFYNNEISEKSEIFDDQFSVERPDGSNFTLKIRSTKLEDSAMYFCASSETRDGTRLNYGYTFGSGTRLTVV.